This T cell receptor beta chain was sequenced during a study of human CD8 memory T cell subsets. Whole-study findings and limits: This study determined the sequences of T cell receptor beta chains and of no other chains.

The CDR3 extends over 15 amino acids. Germline V lookup: CDR1 LGHNA, CDR2 YSLEER. A note on this clonotype: Antigen unknown.

In the study, stem-like memory CD8+ T cells, referred to as TSTEM, were defined as cells that were CCR7+ PD-1- TIGIT-. Sequencing libraries of TCR beta were made by UMI-labeled 5' RACE. From its re-call of the 5' RACE reads, TCRdb lists each CDR3 protein once, without DNA. This sample's table reports more than 6,500 distinct CDR3 sequences. This TCR was sampled from a human donor in good health. Sequencing used CD8+ stem-like memory T cells (TSCM and TCM) sorted from PBMCs. Subset specified: stem-like memory CD8 T cells (TSTEM), CCR7+ PD-1- TIGIT-. V usage is TRBV4-3 and J usage is TRBJ1-2; TCRdb names TRBD1, which stays unverified in the absence of DNA. CDR3 sequence reads: CASSHRQVSNYGYTF.